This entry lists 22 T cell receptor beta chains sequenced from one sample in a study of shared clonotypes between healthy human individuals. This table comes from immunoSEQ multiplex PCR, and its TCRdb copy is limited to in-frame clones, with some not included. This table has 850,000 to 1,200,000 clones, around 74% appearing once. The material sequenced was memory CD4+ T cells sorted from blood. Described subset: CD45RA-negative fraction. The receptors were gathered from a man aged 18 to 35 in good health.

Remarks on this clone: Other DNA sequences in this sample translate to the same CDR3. The CDR3 DNA follows: TGTGCCAGCAGTGATGGACTAGCGGGAGATACGCAGTATTTT. It translates to CASSDGLAGDTQYF. This chain uses TRBV2 with TRBJ2-3; 11 bases align to TRBD2. This CDR3 spans 14 amino acids. Looked up from germline, CDR1 is SNHLY and CDR2 is FYNNEI. Germline trimming cut 3 bases from V and 5 bases from J; bases unmatched to any gene: 1.

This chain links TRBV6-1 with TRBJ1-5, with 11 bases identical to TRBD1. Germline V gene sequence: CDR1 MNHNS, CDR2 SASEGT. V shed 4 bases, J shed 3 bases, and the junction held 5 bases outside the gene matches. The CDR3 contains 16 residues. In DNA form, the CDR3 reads TGTGCCAGCAGTGGGGGACAGGGGGTCCTCAATCAGCCCCAGCATTTT. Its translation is CASSGGQGVLNQPQHF.

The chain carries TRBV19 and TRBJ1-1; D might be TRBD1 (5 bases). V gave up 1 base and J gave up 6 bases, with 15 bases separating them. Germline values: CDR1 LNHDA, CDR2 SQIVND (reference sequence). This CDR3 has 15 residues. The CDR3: CASSIGGRPGAEAFF. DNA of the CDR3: TGTGCCAGTAGTATAGGGGGCAGGCCGGGGGCTGAAGCTTTCTTT.

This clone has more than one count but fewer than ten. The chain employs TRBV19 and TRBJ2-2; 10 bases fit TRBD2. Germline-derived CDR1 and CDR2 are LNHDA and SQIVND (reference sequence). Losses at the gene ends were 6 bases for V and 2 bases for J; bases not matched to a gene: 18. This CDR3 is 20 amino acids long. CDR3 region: CASSPGPFKIAGGNTGELFF. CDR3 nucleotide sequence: TGTGCCAGTAGCCCGGGCCCTTTCAAAATAGCGGGGGGAAACACCGGGGAGCTGTTTTTT. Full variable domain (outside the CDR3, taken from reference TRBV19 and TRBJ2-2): DGGITQSPKYLFRKEGQNVTLSCEQNLNHDAMYWYRQDPGQGLRLIYYSQIVNDFQKGDIAEGYSVSREKKESFPLTVTSAQKNPTAFYLCASSPGPFKIAGGNTGELFFGEGSRLTVL.

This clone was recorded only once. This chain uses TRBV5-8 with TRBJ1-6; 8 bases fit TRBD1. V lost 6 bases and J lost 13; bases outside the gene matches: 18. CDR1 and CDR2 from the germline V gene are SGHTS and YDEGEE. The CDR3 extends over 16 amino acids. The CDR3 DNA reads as TGTGCCAGCACCCCGAGACAGGGGTCAAACAAGGGGCCCCTCCACTTT. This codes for CASTPRQGSNKGPLHF.

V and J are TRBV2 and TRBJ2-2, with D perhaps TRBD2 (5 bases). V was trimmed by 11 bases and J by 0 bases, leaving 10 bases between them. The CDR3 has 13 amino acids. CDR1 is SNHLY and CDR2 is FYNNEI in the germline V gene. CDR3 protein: CAWSGANTGELFF. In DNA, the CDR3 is TGTGCCTGGTCCGGGGCGAACACCGGGGAGCTGTTTTTT.

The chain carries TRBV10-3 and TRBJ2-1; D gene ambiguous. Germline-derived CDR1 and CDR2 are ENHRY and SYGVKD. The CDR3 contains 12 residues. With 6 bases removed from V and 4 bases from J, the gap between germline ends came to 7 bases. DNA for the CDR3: TGTGCCATCAGCTACGATTACAATGAGCAGTTCTTC. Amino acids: CAISYDYNEQFF.

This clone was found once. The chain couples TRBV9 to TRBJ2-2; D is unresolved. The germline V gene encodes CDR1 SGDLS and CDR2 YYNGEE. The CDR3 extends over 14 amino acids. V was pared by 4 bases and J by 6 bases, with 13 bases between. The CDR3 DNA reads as TGTGCCAGCAGCCCGACGCTACGCCCCGGGGAGCTGTTTTTT. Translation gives CASSPTLRPGELFF.

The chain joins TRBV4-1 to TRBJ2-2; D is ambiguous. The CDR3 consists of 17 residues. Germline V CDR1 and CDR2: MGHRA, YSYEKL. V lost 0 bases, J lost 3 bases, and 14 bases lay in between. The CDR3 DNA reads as TGCGCCAGCAGCCAAGATTTTGAAGGGTTGTACACCGGGGAGCTGTTTTTT. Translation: CASSQDFEGLYTGELFF.

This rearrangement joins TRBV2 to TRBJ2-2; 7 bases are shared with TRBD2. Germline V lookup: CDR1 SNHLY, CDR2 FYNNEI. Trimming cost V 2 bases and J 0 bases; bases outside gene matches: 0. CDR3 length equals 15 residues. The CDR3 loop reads CASSELAANTGELFF. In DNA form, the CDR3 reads TGTGCCAGCAGTGAACTAGCGGCGAACACCGGGGAGCTGTTTTTT. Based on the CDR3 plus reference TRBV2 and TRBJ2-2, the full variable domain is EPEVTQTPSHQVTQMGQEVILRCVPISNHLYFYWYRQILGQKVEFLVSFYNNEISEKSEIFDDQFSVERPDGSNFTLKIRSTKLEDSAMYFCASSELAANTGELFFGEGSRLTVL.

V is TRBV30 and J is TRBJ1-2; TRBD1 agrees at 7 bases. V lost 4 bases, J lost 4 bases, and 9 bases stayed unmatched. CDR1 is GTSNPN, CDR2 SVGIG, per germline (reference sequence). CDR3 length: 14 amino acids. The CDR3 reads CAWKLDRETYGYTF. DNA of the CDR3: TGTGCCTGGAAATTAGACAGGGAAACCTATGGCTACACCTTC. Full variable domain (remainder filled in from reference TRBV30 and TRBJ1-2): SQTIHQWPATLVQPVGSPLSLECTVEGTSNPNLYWYRQAAGRGLQLLFYSVGIGQISSEVPQNLSASRPQDRQFILSSKKLLLSDSGFYLCAWKLDRETYGYTFGSGTRLTVV.

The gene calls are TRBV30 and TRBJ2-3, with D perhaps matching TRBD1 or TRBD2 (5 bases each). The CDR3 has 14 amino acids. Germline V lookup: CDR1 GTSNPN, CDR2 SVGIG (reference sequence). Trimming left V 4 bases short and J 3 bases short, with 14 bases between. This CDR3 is CAWKAEGLTDTQYF. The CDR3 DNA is TGTGCCTGGAAGGCTGAGGGGTTGACAGATACGCAGTATTTT.

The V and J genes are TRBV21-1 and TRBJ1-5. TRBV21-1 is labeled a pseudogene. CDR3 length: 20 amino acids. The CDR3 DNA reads TGTGCCAGCAGCACCCCGGGCGGCAAGGCCCCTATATATAGCAATCAGCCCCAGCATTTT. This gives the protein CASSTPGGKAPIYSNQPQHF.

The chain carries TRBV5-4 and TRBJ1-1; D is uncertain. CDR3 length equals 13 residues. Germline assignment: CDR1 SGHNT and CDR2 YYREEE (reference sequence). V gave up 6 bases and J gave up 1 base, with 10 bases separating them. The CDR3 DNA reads TGTGCCAGCAACGGAGCGCCGAACACTGAAGCTTTCTTT. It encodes CASNGAPNTEAFF.

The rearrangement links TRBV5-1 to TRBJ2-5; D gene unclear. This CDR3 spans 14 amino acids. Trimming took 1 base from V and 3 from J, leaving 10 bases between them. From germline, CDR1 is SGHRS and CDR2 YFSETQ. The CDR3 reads CASSLYSAKETQYF. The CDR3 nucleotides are TGCGCCAGCAGCTTGTACAGCGCTAAAGAGACCCAGTACTTC. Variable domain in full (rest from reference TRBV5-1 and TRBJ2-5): KAGVTQTPRYLIKTRGQQVTLSCSPISGHRSVSWYQQTPGQGLQFLFEYFSETQRNKGNFPGRFSGRQFSNSRSEMNVSTLELGDSALYLCASSLYSAKETQYFGPGTRLLVL.

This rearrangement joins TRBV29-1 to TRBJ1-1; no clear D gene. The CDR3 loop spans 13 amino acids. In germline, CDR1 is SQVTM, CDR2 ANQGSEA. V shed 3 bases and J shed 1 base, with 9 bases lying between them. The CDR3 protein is CSVDGRTNTEAFF. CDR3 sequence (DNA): TGCAGCGTTGACGGGCGAACGAACACTGAAGCTTTCTTT.

CDR3 amino acids: CASSSILSEQYF. The CDR3, as DNA: TGCGCCAGCAGCTCGATCTTAAGCGAGCAGTACTTC. The J gene is TRBJ2-7, the V gene TRBV5-1; unclear D gene. This CDR3 region has 12 residues. V lost 3 bases and J lost 6, with 10 bases in between. Germline loops: CDR1 SGHRS, CDR2 YFSETQ.

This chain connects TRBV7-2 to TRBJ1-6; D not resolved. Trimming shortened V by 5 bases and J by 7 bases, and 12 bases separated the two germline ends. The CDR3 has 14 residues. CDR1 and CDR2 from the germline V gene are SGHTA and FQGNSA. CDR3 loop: CASSTGFVNSPLHF. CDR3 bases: TGTGCCAGCAGCACCGGGTTTGTGAATTCACCCCTCCACTTT.

Here the CDR3 reads CASPFGTGDTEAFF. The DNA of the CDR3 is TGTGCCAGTCCATTCGGGACAGGGGACACTGAAGCTTTCTTT. The rearrangement links TRBV14 to TRBJ1-1; TRBD1 agrees at 10 bases. The CDR3 runs to 14 residues. The germline V gene encodes CDR1 SGHDN and CDR2 FVKESK. Losses at the gene ends were 9 bases for V and 3 bases for J; bases not matched to a gene: 7.

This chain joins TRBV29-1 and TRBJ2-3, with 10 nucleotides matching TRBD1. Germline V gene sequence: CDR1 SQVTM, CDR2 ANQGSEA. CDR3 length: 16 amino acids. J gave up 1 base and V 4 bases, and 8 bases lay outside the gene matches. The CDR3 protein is CSVARTGGRGTDTQYF. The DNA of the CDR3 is TGCAGCGTTGCAAGGACAGGGGGTAGGGGCACAGATACGCAGTATTTT.

DNA for the CDR3: TGTGCCAGCAGCGTAGTGGGCGGGACGAACACTGAAGCTTTCTTT. Amino acid sequence: CASSVVGGTNTEAFF. The V and J genes are TRBV9 and TRBJ1-1; possible D gene TRBD1, 5 bases. There are 15 residues in the CDR3. CDR1 and CDR2 from the germline V gene are SGDLS and YYNGEE. V was cut by 0 bases and J by 1 base, with 10 bases left in between.

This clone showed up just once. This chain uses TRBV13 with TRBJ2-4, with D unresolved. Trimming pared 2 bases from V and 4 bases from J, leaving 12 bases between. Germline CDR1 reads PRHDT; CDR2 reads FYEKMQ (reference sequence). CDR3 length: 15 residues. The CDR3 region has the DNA TGTGCCAGCAGCTTAACTGAGACACAGAAAAACATTCAGTACTTC. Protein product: CASSLTETQKNIQYF.